The 18 T cell receptor beta chains below all came from one sample that was sequenced in a study of CDR3 diversity in severe acne. A single record per CDR3 protein comes from TCRdb applying MiXCR to the PCR reads. The sample holds more than 85,000 distinct CDR3 sequences, about half seen once. Material: blood. The source of these receptors is a male donor with acne.

As concerns this clonotype: A much larger clone differs by one base, so this may be a read error. The CDR3 ends on some other residue instead of the conserved phenylalanine or tryptophan, so this is likely a read error. The chain couples TRBV5-1 to TRBJ2-3; D may be TRBD2 (5 bases). CDR1 is SGHRS and CDR2 is YFSETQ in the germline V gene. The V end lost 4 bases, the J end lost 4 bases, and 16 bases lay between the germline ends. The CDR3 has 15 amino acids. CDR3 region: CASSEDGVVSDTQYL. The CDR3 coding sequence is TGCGCCAGCAGCGAAGACGGGGTGGTGTCAGATACGCAGTATTTA.

Remarks on this clonotype: The junction differs from germline at one of its ends, possibly a read error. The chain combines TRBV7-3 with TRBJ1-3; D call uncertain. The CDR3 consists of 19 residues. CDR1 SGHTA and CDR2 FQGTGA come from the germline V gene. This CDR3 is CASSQEGSGPKLSGNTIYF. CDR3 sequence (DNA): TGCGCCAGCAGCCAAGAAGGTTCAGGACCGAAACTCTCTGGAAACACCATATATTTT. The complete variable domain, with remaining parts taken from reference TRBV7-3 and TRBJ1-3, reads GAGVSQTPSNKVTEKGKYVELRCDPISGHTALYWYRQSLGQGPEFLIYFQGTGAADDSGLPNDRFFAVRPEGSVSTLKIQRTERGDSAVYLCASSQEGSGPKLSGNTIYFGEGSWLTVV.

By share of the sample, this clonotype is medium-sized (0.01 to 0.1%). This chain links TRBV5-1 with TRBJ1-5; the D is unclear. Germline CDR1 reads SGHRS; CDR2 reads YFSETQ. Trimming took off 4 bases at V and 5 bases at J, with 13 bases between the two ends. This CDR3 has 14 residues. The CDR3 DNA sequence: TGCGCCAGCAGCGACACGGTGGGCCATCAGCCCCAGCATTTT. Its translation is CASSDTVGHQPQHF.

On this clonotype itself: A clone one base away is much larger, so this may be a read error. This rearrangement joins TRBV9 to TRBJ2-1, with 7 bases aligning to TRBD2. This CDR3 contains 15 residues. The germline V gene has CDR1 SGDLS and CDR2 YYNGEE. In DNA, the CDR3 is TGTGCCTGCAGCCGACCCGGCGGGAGTCGGAATGAGCAGTTCTTC. It encodes CACSRPGGSRNEQFF.

A word on this clonotype: Just one base apart from a much larger clone, this may be a read error. This sequence joins TRBV5-6 and TRBJ1-6, with TRBD1 as a possible D gene (6 bases). Germline V gene sequence: CDR1 SGHDT, CDR2 YYEEEE. CDR3 length equals 14 residues. The CDR3 reads CASRAETGNLPLHF. CDR3 DNA: TGTGCCAGCAGAGCCGAAACAGGGAATTTACCCCTCCACTTT.

This clonotype appeared many times. The chain has TRBV5-5 and TRBJ2-1; D is unclear. The CDR3 extends over 14 amino acids. CDR1 and CDR2 from the germline V gene are SGHKS and YYEKEE (reference sequence). With 0 bases removed from V and 7 bases from J, the gap between germline ends came to 11 bases. The CDR3 DNA follows: TGTGCCAGCAGCTTGGAAGGACGTACGAATGAGCAGTTCTTC. Translated: CASSLEGRTNEQFF. The full variable domain, its missing parts supplied by reference TRBV5-5 and TRBJ2-1, is DAGVTQSPTHLIKTRGQQVTLRCSPISGHKSVSWYQQVLGQGPQFIFQYYEKEERGRGNFPDRFSARQFPNYSSELNVNALLLGDSALYLCASSLEGRTNEQFFGPGTRLTVL.

Regarding this clonotype: This may be a read error, as it is one base from a much larger clone. The rearrangement joins TRBV2 to TRBJ1-5, with a possible D match to TRBD1 (5 bases). The length of the CDR3 is 12 residues. Germline-derived CDR1 and CDR2 are SNHLY and FYNNEI. V was cut by 6 bases and J by 3 bases, with 6 bases left in between. The DNA of the CDR3 is TGTGCCAGCAGACAGGCCAATCAGCCCCAGCATTTT. Translated: CASRQANQPQHF. Full variable domain (missing parts from reference TRBV2 and TRBJ1-5): EPEVTQTPSHQVTQMGQEVILRCVPISNHLYFYWYRQILGQKVEFLVSFYNNEISEKSEIFDDQFSVERPDGSNFTLKIRSTKLEDSAMYFCASRQANQPQHFGDGTRLSIL.

This clonotype was detected only a few times. The chain combines TRBV24-1 with TRBJ2-5; D gene unclear. The CDR3 runs to 13 residues. V dropped 1 base and J dropped 5 bases, with 7 bases sitting between them. Looked up from germline, CDR1 is KGHDR and CDR2 is SFDVKD. CDR3 residues: CATSDFFQETQYF. The CDR3 DNA sequence: TGTGCCACCAGTGATTTTTTTCAGGAGACCCAGTACTTC.

The chain combines TRBV28 with TRBJ1-1; D unresolved. Germline V lookup: CDR1 MDHEN, CDR2 SYDVKM. Trimming cost V 2 bases and J 4 bases, with 20 bases left between them. The CDR3 sequence is 17 residues long. For the CDR3, the DNA is TGTGCCAGCAGTTTAAGTTGGGGTTTCTGGACCGCCACTGAAGCTTTCTTT. Amino acids: CASSLSWGFWTATEAFF.

Many counts were recorded for this clonotype. The chain uses TRBV24-1 and TRBJ2-1, with 13 positions matching TRBD2. This CDR3 is 14 amino acids long. Germline V CDR1 and CDR2: KGHDR, SFDVKD. The J segment lost 6 bases and the V segment lost 12 bases, leaving 7 bases of the junction unmatched. In DNA, the CDR3 is TGTGCCTCTGGACTAGCGGGAGCTTCCAATGAGCAGTTCTTC. Protein sequence: CASGLAGASNEQFF.

Ten or more counts support this clonotype. This rearrangement joins TRBV6-2 or TRBV6-3 to TRBJ2-1; D gene uncertain. The V gene lost 0 bases and the J gene lost 8 bases, with 5 bases spanning the gap. The CDR3 runs 12 residues. CDR1 and CDR2 (germline): MNHEY, SVGEGT. CDR3: CASSYSSDEQFF. Here the CDR3 DNA reads TGTGCCAGCAGTTACTCTTCCGATGAGCAGTTCTTC.

A word on this clonotype: A read error is possible here, since a much larger clone lies one base away. This rearrangement joins TRBV20-1 to TRBJ1-1; D is unresolved. The CDR3 is made up of 12 amino acids. Germline V gene data show CDR1 as DFQATT and CDR2 as SNEGSKA (reference sequence). Between the trimmed V and J ends, which lost 1 base and 6 bases, there was a span of 9 bases. This chain's CDR3 is CSARGLPPEAFF. CDR3 nucleotides: TGCAGTGCTAGAGGTCTCCCCCCTGAAGCTTTCTTT.

In this sample, this clonotype turned up a few times. This may stem from a read error, because a much larger clone lies one nucleotide away. This chain links TRBV20-1 with TRBJ2-2; 8 bases line up with TRBD1. Germline values: CDR1 DFQATT, CDR2 SNEGSKA (reference sequence). This CDR3 is 14 amino acids long. This chain's CDR3 is CSAFQGARTGGLFF. The CDR3 region has the DNA TGCAGTGCGTTCCAGGGGGCGCGAACCGGGGGGCTGTTTTTT.

The chain has TRBV29-1 and TRBJ2-7; 9 bases match TRBD2. Unmatched junction bases numbered 7, after V lost 3 bases and J lost 4 bases. Germline CDR1 is SQVTM and CDR2 is ANQGSEA. This CDR3 region has 14 residues. The CDR3 here is CSVDKAGGSYEQYF. CDR3 nucleotides: TGCAGCGTTGATAAAGCGGGAGGATCTTACGAGCAGTACTTC.

Turning to this clonotype: A clone one base away is much larger, so this may be a read error. The chain has TRBV6-1 and TRBJ2-7; TRBD1 might be the D (5 bases). The V end lost 8 bases, the J end lost 0 bases, and 11 bases lay between the germline ends. Germline V gives CDR1 MNHNS, CDR2 SASEGT. CDR3 length: 13 amino acids. The CDR3 loop is CASGASSSYEQYF. The CDR3 DNA sequence: TGTGCCAGCGGGGCCAGCAGCTCCTACGAGCAGTACTTC.

In this sample, this clonotype turned up many times. This chain connects TRBV11-2 to TRBJ1-3, with D tentatively TRBD1 (6 bases). Looked up from germline, CDR1 is SGHAT and CDR2 is FQNNGV. This CDR3 contains 16 residues. Trimming left V 0 bases short and J 4 bases short, with 13 bases between. The CDR3 protein is CASSLDGGPGGNTIYF. Written as DNA, the CDR3 is TGTGCCAGCAGCTTAGATGGGGGGCCTGGGGGAAACACCATATATTTT.

This clonotype is medium-sized. The chain links TRBV10-3 to TRBJ2-7; TRBD1 aligns across 9 bases. The CDR3 consists of 15 residues. V lost 2 bases and J lost 11; bases outside the gene matches: 13. Germline V gives CDR1 ENHRY, CDR2 SYGVKD. The CDR3 spells CAISEPGLWGQGEYF. In DNA form, the CDR3 reads TGTGCCATCAGTGAGCCCGGATTGTGGGGACAGGGCGAGTACTTC.

Remarks on this clonotype: A read error may explain this, as a much larger clone is one base away. The V and J genes are TRBV6-1 and TRBJ2-7; TRBD2 aligns across 11 bases. The CDR3 totals 15 residues. V lost 8 bases and J lost 0; bases outside the gene matches: 6. The germline V gene has CDR1 MNHNS and CDR2 SASEGT. In DNA, the CDR3 is TGTGCCAGCGCGTCCACTAGCGGGAGCTCCTACGAGCAGTACTTC. Translated: CASASTSGSSYEQYF.